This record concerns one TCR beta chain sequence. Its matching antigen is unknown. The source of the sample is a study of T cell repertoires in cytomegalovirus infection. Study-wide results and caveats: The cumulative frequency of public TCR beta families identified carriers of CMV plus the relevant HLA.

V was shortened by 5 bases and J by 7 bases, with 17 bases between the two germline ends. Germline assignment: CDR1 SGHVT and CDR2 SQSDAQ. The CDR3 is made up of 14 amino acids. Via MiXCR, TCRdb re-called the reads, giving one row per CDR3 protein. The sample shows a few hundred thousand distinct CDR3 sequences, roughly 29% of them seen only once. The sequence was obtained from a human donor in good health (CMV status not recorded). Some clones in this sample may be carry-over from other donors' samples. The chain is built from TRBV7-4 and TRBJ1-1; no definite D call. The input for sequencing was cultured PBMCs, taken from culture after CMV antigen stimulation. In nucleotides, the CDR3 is TGTGCCAGCAGCCTTTACACCGCAATGGGTGAAGCTTTCTTT. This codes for CASSLYTAMGEAFF.